This T cell receptor beta chain originates from a study of T cell responses to AZD1222 COVID-19 vaccine. Study information: Whether given at about 4 or about 12 weeks, second doses were pooled. Study findings and constraints: Sampled repertoires all dated from after the peak T cell response. In the spike-specific TCR repertoire, nearly half reportedly target unmutated variant regions. In a largely white British group with more females than males, clonal diversity was possibly underestimated.

On this clone itself: Its antigen remains unknown.

Clones were read by immunoSEQ multiplex PCR, and TCRdb kept only the in-frame ones, dropping some. Among some 92,000 clones, around 93% were seen once, and the ten largest hold about 7.5%. Germline loops: CDR1 SGDLS, CDR2 YYNGEE. Trimming stripped 0 bases from V and 4 bases from J, with 4 bases between. The CDR3 is made up of 12 amino acids. The chain joins TRBV9 to TRBJ1-2; no definite D call. The material was peripheral blood, obtained on day 0 of AZD1222 vaccination. This receptor was obtained from an adult in good health. This chain's CDR3 is CASSVEAYGYTF. CDR3 bases: TGTGCCAGCAGCGTAGAAGCCTATGGCTACACCTTC.